This T cell receptor (beta chain) was recorded in a study of neurological immune-mediated disorders. The time point denotes: longitudinal time-point 2. Volunteers from a blood bank in Maryland, USA, constituted the healthy controls. Looked up from germline, CDR1 is MNHNS and CDR2 is SASEGT. V was pared by 6 bases and J by 6 bases, with 12 bases between. The CDR3 sequence is 13 residues long. As for this clonotype: Its antigen is as yet unknown.

The authors obtained over 170 million TCR-beta sequences from 15-18 subjects per sequencing run. TCRdb re-derived calls from the 5' RACE reads in MiXCR, one entry per CDR3 protein. This sample has about 33,000 distinct CDR3 sequences, with about 12% found just once. Study-wide points: Multiple sclerosis, the disease with the least TCR clonal expansion, fell below healthy controls, whereas HTLV-1-associated myelopathy showed the most.

This TCR was sampled from a middle-aged woman in good health. The genes are TRBV6-1 and TRBJ2-1, with D possibly being TRBD2 (5 bases). The sequencing sample was made of PBMCs. The CDR3 is CASSSSSLNEQFF. As DNA, the CDR3 is TGTGCCAGCAGCTCTTCTAGCCTCAATGAGCAGTTCTTC.